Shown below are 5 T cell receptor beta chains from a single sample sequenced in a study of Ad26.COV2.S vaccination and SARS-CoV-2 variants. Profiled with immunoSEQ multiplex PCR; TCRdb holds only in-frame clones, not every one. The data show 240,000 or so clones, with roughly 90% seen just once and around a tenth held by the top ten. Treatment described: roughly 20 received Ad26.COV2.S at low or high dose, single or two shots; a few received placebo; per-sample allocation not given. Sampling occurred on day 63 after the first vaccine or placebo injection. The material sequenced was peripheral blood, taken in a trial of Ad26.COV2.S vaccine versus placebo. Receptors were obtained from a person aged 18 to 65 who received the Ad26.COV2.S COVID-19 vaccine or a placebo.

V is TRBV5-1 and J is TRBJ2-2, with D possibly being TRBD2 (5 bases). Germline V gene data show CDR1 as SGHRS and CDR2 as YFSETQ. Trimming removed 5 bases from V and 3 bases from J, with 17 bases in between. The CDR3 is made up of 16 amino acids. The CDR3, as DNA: TGCGCCAGCAGTCAGGCGGGCAGGAGCCACACCGGGGAGCTGTTTTTT. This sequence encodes CASSQAGRSHTGELFF. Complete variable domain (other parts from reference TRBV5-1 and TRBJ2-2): KAGVTQTPRYLIKTRGQQVTLSCSPISGHRSVSWYQQTPGQGLQFLFEYFSETQRNKGNFPGRFSGRQFSNSRSEMNVSTLELGDSALYLCASSQAGRSHTGELFFGEGSRLTVL.

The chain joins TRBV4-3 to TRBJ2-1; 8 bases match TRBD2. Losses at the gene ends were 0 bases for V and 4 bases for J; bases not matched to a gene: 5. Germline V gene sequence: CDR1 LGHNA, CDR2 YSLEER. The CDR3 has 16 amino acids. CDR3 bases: TGCGCCAGCAGCCAAGAGGAGCGGGGGTGGTACAATGAGCAGTTCTTC. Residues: CASSQEERGWYNEQFF.

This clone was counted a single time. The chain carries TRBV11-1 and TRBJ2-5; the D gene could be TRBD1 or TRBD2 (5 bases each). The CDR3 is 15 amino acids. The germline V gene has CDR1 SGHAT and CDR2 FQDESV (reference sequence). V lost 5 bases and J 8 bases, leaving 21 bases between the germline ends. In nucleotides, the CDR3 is TGTGCCAGCAGCCGATCGGCCGACGAGGGGAGAACCCAGTACTTC. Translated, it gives CASSRSADEGRTQYF. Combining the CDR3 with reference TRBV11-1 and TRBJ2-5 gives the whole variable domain EAEVAQSPRYKITEKSQAVAFWCDPISGHATLYWYRQILGQGPELLVQFQDESVVDDSQLPKDRFSAERLKGVDSTLKIQPAELGDSAMYLCASSRSADEGRTQYFGPGTRLLVL.

CDR3 nucleotide sequence: TGCAGCGTTGAATTAGAAAACCACTACGAGCAGTACTTC. Amino acids: CSVELENHYEQYF. The rearrangement links TRBV29-1 to TRBJ2-7, with D uncertain. Trimming removed 2 bases at V and 3 bases at J, with 11 bases between. This CDR3 has 13 residues. Germline V lookup: CDR1 SQVTM, CDR2 ANQGSEA.

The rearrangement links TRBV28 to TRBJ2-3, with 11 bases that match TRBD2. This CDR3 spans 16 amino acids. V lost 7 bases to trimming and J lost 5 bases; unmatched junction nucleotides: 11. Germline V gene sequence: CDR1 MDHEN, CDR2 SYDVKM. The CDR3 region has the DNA TGTGCCAGCAATGCCCGACTAGCGGGAAAACAAGATACGCAGTATTTT. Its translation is CASNARLAGKQDTQYF.